These 32 T cell receptor beta chains came from one sample sequenced in a study of shared clonotypes between healthy human individuals. Repertoires were generated with immunoSEQ multiplex PCR, while TCRdb's copy carries only in-frame clones and drops some. The sample holds some 470,000 clones; about three quarters are singletons and the top ten take around 13%. The sequenced sample was PBMCs. These receptor sequences come from a woman in her thirties or forties in good health. Some clones in this sample may be carry-over from other donors' samples.

This chain joins TRBV28 and TRBJ2-7; D is perhaps TRBD2 (6 bases). This CDR3 is 12 amino acids long. Germline V lookup: CDR1 MDHEN, CDR2 SYDVKM. The V gene lost 7 bases and the J gene lost 4 bases, with 11 bases spanning the gap. The CDR3 protein is CASKQGGYEQYF. CDR3 in DNA: TGTGCCAGCAAGCAGGGAGGATACGAGCAGTACTTC.

The rearrangement links TRBV27 to TRBJ2-1; weak D call: TRBD2 (6 bases). V was clipped by 4 bases and J by 6 bases, with 13 bases between them. There are 14 residues in the CDR3. Per germline, CDR1 MNHEY and CDR2 SMNVEV (reference sequence). In DNA form, the CDR3 reads TGTGCCAGCAGTTGGAGGGCCCGTTTCAATGAGCAGTTCTTC. It specifies CASSWRARFNEQFF.

V gene TRBV7-2 combines with J gene TRBJ2-1, with 8 bases that match TRBD2. The V gene's germline CDR1 is SGHTA and CDR2 FQGNSA. This CDR3 is 12 amino acids long. V lost 3 bases and J lost 9; bases outside the gene matches: 1. The chain's CDR3 is CASSFSGVEQFF. The CDR3 nucleotides are TGTGCCAGCAGCTTTAGCGGGGTTGAGCAGTTCTTC.

This clone was seen repeatedly, ten times or more. This chain links TRBV4-1 with TRBJ2-1; 11 positions agree with TRBD2. Trimming cost V 3 bases and J 6 bases; bases outside gene matches: 10. This CDR3 region has 17 residues. CDR1 is MGHRA and CDR2 is YSYEKL in the germline V gene. CDR3 loop: CASSHQRLAGLSNEQFF. The CDR3 DNA reads TGCGCCAGCAGCCACCAAAGACTAGCGGGATTGAGCAATGAGCAGTTCTTC.

V and J are TRBV19 and TRBJ1-5, with a possible D match to TRBD1 (5 bases). Trimming removed 7 bases from V and 5 bases from J, with 18 bases in between. Germline V gene sequence: CDR1 LNHDA, CDR2 SQIVND (reference sequence). This CDR3 region has 15 residues. The CDR3: CASNEGISPYQPQHF. The DNA for the CDR3 is TGTGCCAGTAACGAGGGGATCTCCCCATATCAGCCCCAGCATTTT.

V and J are TRBV7-3 and TRBJ2-2, with 7 nucleotides matching TRBD2. The CDR3 length is 15 residues. V shed 6 bases, J shed 0 bases, and the junction held 4 bases outside the gene matches. Germline V gene sequence: CDR1 SGHTA, CDR2 FQGTGA. CDR3 bases: TGTGCCAGCAGGGATAGCGGGTCGAACACCGGGGAGCTGTTTTTT. It encodes CASRDSGSNTGELFF.

The V gene is TRBV7-2, the J gene TRBJ2-1; 9 nucleotides line up with TRBD1. The V and J ends lost 2 bases and 3 bases, in that order; junction bases with no gene match: 2. The CDR3 is 15 amino acids. CDR1 and CDR2 (germline): SGHTA, FQGNSA. CDR3 coding DNA: TGTGCCAGCAGCTTAACAGGGGGCCGCTACAATGAGCAGTTCTTC. Translated: CASSLTGGRYNEQFF.

The chain is built from TRBV27 and TRBJ1-2, with 7 bases aligning to TRBD1. With V trimmed by 6 bases and J by 7 bases, 11 bases remained unmatched. The germline V gene encodes CDR1 MNHEY and CDR2 SMNVEV (reference sequence). This CDR3 comprises 14 residues. The CDR3 DNA sequence: TGTGCCAGCAGCACGAACGACAGGGCGCGTGGCTACACCTTC. This sequence encodes CASSTNDRARGYTF.

This clone came up many times. The J gene is TRBJ1-2, the V gene TRBV29-1; 7 bases map to TRBD1. This CDR3 contains 14 residues. Germline V gives CDR1 SQVTM, CDR2 ANQGSEA. V dropped 3 bases and J dropped 4; count of bases not matched to a gene: 8. The CDR3 coding sequence is TGCAGCGTTGATCAAGGGGGCGGGGGCTATGGCTACACCTTC. Its translation: CSVDQGGGGYGYTF.

The V gene is TRBV15, the J gene TRBJ1-2, with 8 positions matching TRBD1. This CDR3 comprises 16 residues. The trim removed 2 bases at V and 1 base at J, leaving 6 bases unmatched. Germline V gene sequence: CDR1 LNHNV, CDR2 YYDKDF (reference sequence). CDR3 DNA sequence: TGTGCCACCAGCAGATCCCGGGACAGGTTTAACTATGGCTACACCTTC. As protein: CATSRSRDRFNYGYTF. The full variable domain, completed using reference TRBV15 and TRBJ1-2, is DAMVIQNPRYQVTQFGKPVTLSCSQTLNHNVMYWYQQKSSQAPKLLFHYYDKDFNNEADTPDNFQSRRPNTSFCFLDIRSPGLGDTAMYLCATSRSRDRFNYGYTFGSGTRLTVV.

The chain uses TRBV6-5 and TRBJ1-5; 11 nucleotides agree with TRBD1. This CDR3 spans 15 amino acids. Per the germline V gene, CDR1 is MNHEY and CDR2 is SVGAGI. The ends lost 6 bases at V and 5 bases at J; junction bases unmatched: 6. The DNA for the CDR3 is TGTGCCAGCAGGCCCGGGACAGGGGGAGATCAGCCCCAGCATTTT. This gives the protein CASRPGTGGDQPQHF.

This sequence joins TRBV2 and TRBJ2-7; no reliable D call. This CDR3 has 13 amino acids. Trimming cost V 5 bases and J 0 bases, with 8 bases left between them. The germline V gene encodes CDR1 SNHLY and CDR2 FYNNEI. The CDR3: CASSTTFSYEQYF. The DNA for the CDR3 is TGTGCCAGCAGTACTACCTTCTCCTACGAGCAGTACTTC. The whole variable domain, remainder taken from reference TRBV2 and TRBJ2-7, is EPEVTQTPSHQVTQMGQEVILRCVPISNHLYFYWYRQILGQKVEFLVSFYNNEISEKSEIFDDQFSVERPDGSNFTLKIRSTKLEDSAMYFCASSTTFSYEQYFGPGTRLTVT.

The CDR3 region has the DNA TGTGCCAGCAGGGCAGGAGGGAGCGGGGGCGGGAGCGAGCAGTACTTC. It specifies CASRAGGSGGGSEQYF. This rearrangement joins TRBV5-5 to TRBJ2-7; 8 bases are shared with TRBD2. After removal of 5 bases from V and 6 bases from J, the junction contained 16 bases not matched to a gene. In germline, CDR1 is SGHKS, CDR2 YYEKEE (reference sequence). This CDR3 contains 16 residues.

This chain connects TRBV5-4 to TRBJ2-1, with D perhaps TRBD2 (6 bases). Germline values: CDR1 SGHNT, CDR2 YYREEE (reference sequence). The CDR3 totals 16 residues. Trimming cost V 4 bases and J 1 base, with 15 bases left between them. CDR3 sequence (DNA): TGTGCCAGCAGCCCGCGAAAGGAGGGTTCCTACAATGAGCAGTTCTTC. It yields the protein CASSPRKEGSYNEQFF.

CDR3 sequence (DNA): TGCGCCAGCAGCCCCCCGGGGGGGGGCGGAGAGCAGTACTTC. Protein product: CASSPPGGGGEQYF. J is TRBJ2-7 and V is TRBV4-1; 8 bases align to TRBD2. Germline V gives CDR1 MGHRA, CDR2 YSYEKL. The CDR3 has 14 amino acids. J gave up 7 bases and V 4 bases, and 9 bases lay outside the gene matches.

V usage is TRBV27 and J usage is TRBJ2-2, with D perhaps assigned TRBD1 or TRBD2 (6 bases each). Germline CDR1 is MNHEY and CDR2 is SMNVEV (reference sequence). The V end lost 5 bases, the J end lost 2 bases, and 15 bases lay between the germline ends. The CDR3 has 16 amino acids. The CDR3, as DNA: TGTGCCAGCAGTGGGGGGCTAGCGAGAAACACCGGGGAGCTGTTTTTT. Protein sequence: CASSGGLARNTGELFF.

This clone was observed once. The rearrangement uses TRBV18 and TRBJ2-5; D is unclear. V was trimmed by 6 bases and J by 2 bases, leaving 1 base between them. The germline V gene encodes CDR1 KGHSH and CDR2 LQKENI. This CDR3 is 10 amino acids long. CDR3 region: CASSQETQYF. The DNA of the CDR3 is TGTGCCAGCTCTCAAGAGACCCAGTACTTC.

This clone has more than one count but fewer than ten. CDR3 residues: CASSLEQGMQNIQYF. Written as DNA, the CDR3 is TGCGCCAGCAGCTTGGAACAGGGAATGCAGAACATTCAGTACTTC. The chain employs TRBV5-1 and TRBJ2-4, with D maybe TRBD1 (6 bases). There are 15 residues in the CDR3. V was cut by 0 bases and J by 7 bases, with 14 bases left in between. The germline V gene encodes CDR1 SGHRS and CDR2 YFSETQ. Variable domain in full (rest from reference TRBV5-1 and TRBJ2-4): KAGVTQTPRYLIKTRGQQVTLSCSPISGHRSVSWYQQTPGQGLQFLFEYFSETQRNKGNFPGRFSGRQFSNSRSEMNVSTLELGDSALYLCASSLEQGMQNIQYFGAGTRLSVL.

The CDR3 sequence: CASSGRTAYEQYF. Here the CDR3 DNA reads TGTGCCAGCAGTGGACGGACAGCCTACGAGCAGTACTTC. The rearrangement joins TRBV6-1 to TRBJ2-7; a weak D match, TRBD1 (6 bases). This CDR3 is built from 13 residues. The V gene's germline CDR1 is MNHNS and CDR2 SASEGT. Trimming removed 4 bases at V and 2 bases at J, with 9 bases between.

This clone was seen ten or more times. This chain links TRBV11-1 with TRBJ1-1; no firm D call. Trimming removed 3 bases at V and 4 bases at J, with 9 bases between. Germline values: CDR1 SGHAT, CDR2 FQDESV (reference sequence). The CDR3 sequence is 13 residues long. The CDR3 loop reads CASSLSRSTEAFF. CDR3 bases: TGTGCCAGCAGCTTGTCGAGGAGCACTGAAGCTTTCTTT.

The DNA for the CDR3 is TGTGCCTGGAGTGTACGGACTAGGGAGCAGTACTTC. This codes for CAWSVRTREQYF. The V call is TRBV30, the J call TRBJ2-7; 7 positions match TRBD2. CDR1 is GTSNPN, CDR2 SVGIG, per germline (reference sequence). V shed 0 bases and J 7 bases; nucleotides not matched to a gene: 3. The CDR3 covers 12 residues.

In the case of this clone: The likely explanation is a read error, given a far larger clone one base away. This sequence joins TRBV30 and TRBJ2-3; D is possibly TRBD1 (6 bases). The V and J ends lost 8 bases and 0 bases respectively, with 15 bases between them. The CDR3 spans 14 residues. Germline CDR1 GTSNPN, CDR2 SVGIG (reference sequence). DNA of the CDR3: TGTGCCCGGATGAGGGGGAGAAGCACAGATACGCAGTATTTT. Translation: CARMRGRSTDTQYF.

This clone was recorded only once. The rearrangement joins TRBV7-8 to TRBJ1-1; D is perhaps TRBD1 (6 bases). Per the germline V gene, CDR1 is SGHVS and CDR2 is FQNEAQ. Deletions cut 1 base from V and 8 bases from J, with 11 bases between. CDR3 length: 13 amino acids. The CDR3: CASSLGLTGEAFF. The CDR3 DNA is TGTGCCAGCAGCTTAGGCCTAACAGGGGAAGCTTTCTTT.

CDR3 nucleotides: TGCGCCAGCAGCCAAAGGGCCCATGGGACAAATTACGAGCAGTACTTC. Translation gives CASSQRAHGTNYEQYF. The chain combines TRBV4-3 with TRBJ2-7; possible D gene TRBD1, 6 bases. Germline V lookup: CDR1 LGHNA, CDR2 YSLEER. The germline V and J ends were trimmed by 2 bases and 4 bases, with 18 bases remaining between them. The CDR3 is 16 residues long.

This clone was found a few times. The gene calls are TRBV10-3 and TRBJ2-3; possibly TRBD1 for D (7 bases). The V and J ends lost 6 bases and 1 base respectively, with 11 bases between them. The germline V gene encodes CDR1 ENHRY and CDR2 SYGVKD. CDR3 length: 14 amino acids. The chain's CDR3 is CAISRGEGTDTQYF. As DNA, the CDR3 is TGTGCCATCAGCAGGGGGGAGGGCACAGATACGCAGTATTTT.

This clone turned up a few times. This chain joins TRBV18 and TRBJ2-3; D perhaps matches TRBD1 (6 bases). This CDR3 contains 16 residues. Between the trimmed V and J ends, which lost 1 base and 0 bases, there was a span of 11 bases. CDR1 and CDR2 (germline): KGHSH, LQKENI. The CDR3 reads CASSPLGTISTDTQYF. CDR3 DNA sequence: TGTGCCAGCTCACCACTTGGGACAATAAGCACAGATACGCAGTATTTT.

As regards this clone: Other nucleotide sequences from this sample produce the same CDR3. This rearrangement joins TRBV30 to TRBJ2-3; 10 positions agree with TRBD2. The CDR3 has 13 residues. Germline V gene data show CDR1 as GTSNPN and CDR2 as SVGIG (reference sequence). The junction had 2 bases not matched to a gene; V was cut back by 4 bases and J by 4 bases. CDR3 residues: CAWTSGSPDTQYF. The CDR3 coding sequence is TGTGCCTGGACTAGCGGGAGTCCAGATACGCAGTATTTT.

This clone was observed many times. The chain couples TRBV6-1 to TRBJ2-7; TRBD2 matches 12 bases. Germline-derived CDR1 and CDR2 are MNHNS and SASEGT. The CDR3 is made up of 15 amino acids. Trimming cost V 3 bases and J 0 bases; bases outside gene matches: 0. This CDR3 is CASSETSGSSYEQYF. CDR3 DNA: TGTGCCAGCAGTGAGACTAGCGGGAGCTCCTACGAGCAGTACTTC.

The chain's CDR3 is CASSLETSGSWTDEQFF. In DNA form, the CDR3 reads TGTGCCAGCAGCTTAGAGACTAGCGGGAGTTGGACCGATGAGCAGTTCTTC. The chain has TRBV7-8 and TRBJ2-1, with 12 bases lining up with TRBD2. Losses at the gene ends were 1 base for V and 8 bases for J; bases not matched to a gene: 9. The CDR3 runs to 17 residues. CDR1 is SGHVS, CDR2 FQNEAQ, per germline.

The chain recombines TRBV6-1 with TRBJ1-1; TRBD1 is a possible D gene (5 bases). Germline CDR1 and CDR2: MNHNS and SASEGT. The ends were cut back, 3 bases at V and 10 bases at J, with 15 bases in the middle. The CDR3 length is 13 residues. Here the CDR3 reads CASSESGRVGAFF. The CDR3 DNA is TGTGCCAGCAGTGAGTCAGGGAGAGTAGGAGCTTTCTTT.

Here the CDR3 reads CASSSRASADNEQFF. In nucleotides, the CDR3 is TGTGCCAGTAGTTCCCGGGCTAGCGCCGACAATGAGCAGTTCTTC. The chain is built from TRBV19 and TRBJ2-1; perhaps TRBD2 as D (6 bases). CDR3 length: 15 residues. Germline CDR1 LNHDA, CDR2 SQIVND (reference sequence). Trimming removed 5 bases from V and 5 bases from J, with 16 bases in between.

This chain links TRBV20-1 with TRBJ1-5; D call uncertain. There are 11 residues in the CDR3. V lost 6 bases, J lost 10 bases, and 13 bases lay in between. Germline-derived CDR1 and CDR2 are DFQATT and SNEGSKA (reference sequence). CDR3: CSAPNEGPQHF. CDR3 nucleotides: TGCAGTGCACCGAATGAGGGACCCCAGCATTTT.